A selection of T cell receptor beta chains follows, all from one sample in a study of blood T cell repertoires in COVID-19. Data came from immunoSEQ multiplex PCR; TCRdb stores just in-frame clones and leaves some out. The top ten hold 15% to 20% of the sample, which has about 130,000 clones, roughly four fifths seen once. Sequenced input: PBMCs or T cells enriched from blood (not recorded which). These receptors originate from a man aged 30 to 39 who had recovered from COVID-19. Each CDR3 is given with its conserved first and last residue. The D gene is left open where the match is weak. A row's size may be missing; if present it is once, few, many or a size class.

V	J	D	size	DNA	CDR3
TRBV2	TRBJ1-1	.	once	TGTGCCAACCTCCCGGCGGAACTCGTTCTGGACACTGAAGCTTTCTTT	CANLPAELVLDTEAFF
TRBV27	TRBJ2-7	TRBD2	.	TGTGCCAGCAGATACGCCGGGACTACCTCCTACGAGCAGTACTTC	CASRYAGTTSYEQYF
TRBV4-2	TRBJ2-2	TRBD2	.	TGTGCCAGCAGCCAATCGGGGGGAGGGCCTAGCGGGGAGCTGTTTTTT	CASSQSGGGPSGELFF
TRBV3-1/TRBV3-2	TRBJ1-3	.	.	TGTGCCAGCAGCCTGACAGCTTCTGGAAACACCATATATTTT	CASSLTASGNTIYF
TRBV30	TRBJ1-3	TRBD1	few	TGTGCCTGGAAGCGGACAGGCTCTGGAAACACCATATATTTT	CAWKRTGSGNTIYF
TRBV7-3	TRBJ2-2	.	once	TGTGCCAGCAGCTTATATAACGGGGAGCTGTTTTTT	CASSLYNGELFF
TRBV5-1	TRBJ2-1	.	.	TGCGCCAGCAGCCACAGTGCGGGTGAGCAGTTCTTC	CASSHSAGEQFF
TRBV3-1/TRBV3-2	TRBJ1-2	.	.	TGTGCCAGCAGCCTTGTCGGGACATATGGCTACACCTTC	CASSLVGTYGYTF
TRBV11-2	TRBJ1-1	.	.	TGTGCCAGCAGCTTAGTCGGGCCGGACATTCGGAACACTGAAGCTTTCTTT	CASSLVGPDIRNTEAFF
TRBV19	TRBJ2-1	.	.	TGTGCCAGTAGTATAGCCGGGGTTTCAAATGAGCAGTTCTTC	CASSIAGVSNEQFF
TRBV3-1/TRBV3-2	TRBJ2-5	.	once	TGTGCCAGCAGCCAAGATAGAGGATGGCAAGAGACCCAGTACTTC	CASSQDRGWQETQYF
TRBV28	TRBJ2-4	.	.	TGTGCCAGCAGTTTATCCTCAAACATTCAGTACTTC	CASSLSSNIQYF
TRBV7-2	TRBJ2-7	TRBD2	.	TGTGCCAGCAGCTTTACTAGCGGGGCCTACGAGCAGTACTTC	CASSFTSGAYEQYF
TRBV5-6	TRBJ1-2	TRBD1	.	TGTGCCAGCAGCTGGACAGGGGGCGCGGAAGGCTACACCTTC	CASSWTGGAEGYTF
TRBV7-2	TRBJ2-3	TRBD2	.	TGTGCCAGCAGCTTAATCAGCGGGGGGGCATCAGATACGCAGTATTTT	CASSLISGGASDTQYF
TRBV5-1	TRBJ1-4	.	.	TGCGCCAGCAGCTCTACGGGACATAATGAAAAACTGTTTTTT	CASSSTGHNEKLFF
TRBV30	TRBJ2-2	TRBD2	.	TGTGCCTGGAGTGTACAGCGGGAGGACACCGGGGAGCTGTTTTTT	CAWSVQREDTGELFF
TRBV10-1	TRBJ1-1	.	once	TGCGCCAGCAGTCCGGGAGAGAAGGGAACTGAAGCTTTCTTT	CASSPGEKGTEAFF
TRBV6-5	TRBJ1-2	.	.	TGTGCCAGCAGTCCACAGGTTAACTATGGCTACACCTTC	CASSPQVNYGYTF
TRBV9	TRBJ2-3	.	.	TGTGCCAGCAGCGTTAGCGGTAGCACAGATACGCAGTATTTT	CASSVSGSTDTQYF
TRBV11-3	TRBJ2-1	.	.	TGTGCCAGCAGCCATGGACGAGGGGGGGCGAAAAATGAGCAGTTCTTC	CASSHGRGGAKNEQFF
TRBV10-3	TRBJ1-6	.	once	TGTGCCATCAGTGGCCAGGACAATGGGGATTCACCCCTCCACTTT	CAISGQDNGDSPLHF
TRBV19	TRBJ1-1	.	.	TGTGCCAGTAGTGACAGAACGAACACTGAAGCTTTCTTT	CASSDRTNTEAFF
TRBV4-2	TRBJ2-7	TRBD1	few	TGTGCCAGCAGCCAAGAGATCCGGGACAGAAGACTGTACTTC	CASSQEIRDRRLYF
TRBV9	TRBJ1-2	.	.	TGTGCCAGCAGCGGGGGAGGGTCTTTTTTCGGCGGAGCTAACTATGGCTACACCTTC	CASSGGGSFFGGANYGYTF
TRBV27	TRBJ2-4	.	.	TGTGCCAGCAGTTGGACTGGCGGGAACATTCAGTACTTC	CASSWTGGNIQYF
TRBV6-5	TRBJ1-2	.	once	TGTGCCACCCAGAATAACTATGGCTACACCTTC	CATQNNYGYTF
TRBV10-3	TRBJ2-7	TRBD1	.	TGTGCCATCAGCTTTGATCAGGGGGCGGGCGAGCAGTACTTC	CAISFDQGAGEQYF
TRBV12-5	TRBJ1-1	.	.	TGTGCTAGTGGTTTGGGACTTTCGAACACTGAAGCTTTCTTT	CASGLGLSNTEAFF
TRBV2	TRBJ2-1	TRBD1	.	TGTGCCAGCAGTGAATCTCCGCCGGGACAGTTGGAAAATGAGCAGTTCTTC	CASSESPPGQLENEQFF
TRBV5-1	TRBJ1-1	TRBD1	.	TGCGCCAGCAGCTTGGTCCCTACAGGGGTGAACACTGAAGCTTTCTTT	CASSLVPTGVNTEAFF
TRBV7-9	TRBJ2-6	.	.	TGTGCCAGCAACATTCGACAGGCTGGGGCCAACGTCCTGACTTTC	CASNIRQAGANVLTF
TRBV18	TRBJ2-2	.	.	TGTGCCAGCTCACCACGGACAGACACCGGGGAGCTGTTTTTT	CASSPRTDTGELFF
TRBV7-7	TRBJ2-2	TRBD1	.	TGTGCTAGCAGCCCACAGGGGCTGAACACCGGGGAGCTGTTTTTT	CASSPQGLNTGELFF
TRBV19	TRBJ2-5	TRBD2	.	TGTGCCAGTAGTGCCGCCGTTGGTGGCGGGAGCTGGGAAACCCAGTACTTC	CASSAAVGGGSWETQYF
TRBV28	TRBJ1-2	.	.	TGTGCCAGCAGCCTTATCGGGACTGCCTCGTCTGGCTACACCTTC	CASSLIGTASSGYTF
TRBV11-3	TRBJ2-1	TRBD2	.	TGTGCCAGCAGCTTCTCCACTAGCGGATTATACAATGAGCAGTTCTTC	CASSFSTSGLYNEQFF
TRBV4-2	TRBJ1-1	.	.	TGTGCCAGCAGCCGAGATACAGTGAACACTGAAGCTTTCTTT	CASSRDTVNTEAFF
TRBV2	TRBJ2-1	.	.	TGTGCCAGCGCTCCCCGATCGGGGAATGAGCAGTTCTTC	CASAPRSGNEQFF
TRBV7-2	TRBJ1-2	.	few	TGTGCCAGCAGCACAAGACAGGCCTCCTATGGCTACACCTTC	CASSTRQASYGYTF
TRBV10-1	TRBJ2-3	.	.	TGCGCCAGCAGTGACAGTTCCGGAGTTGGGTATTTT	CASSDSSGVGYF
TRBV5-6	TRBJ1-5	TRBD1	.	TGTGCCAGCAGCCGACAGGGGACCGATCAGCCCCAGCATTTT	CASSRQGTDQPQHF
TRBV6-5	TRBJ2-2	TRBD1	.	TGTGCCAGCAGTTACGACAGGGGACCCGGGGAGCTGTTTTTT	CASSYDRGPGELFF
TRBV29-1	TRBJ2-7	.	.	TGCAGCGTGGCCTTCGGGTTTAGCCTCTACGAGCAGTACTTC	CSVAFGFSLYEQYF
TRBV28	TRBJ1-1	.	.	TGTGCCAGCAGCCCCAGAATGAACACTGAAGCTTTCTTT	CASSPRMNTEAFF
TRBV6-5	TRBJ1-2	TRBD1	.	TGTGCCAGCAACAGGGCCGGACAGGGAGACTATGGCTACACCTTC	CASNRAGQGDYGYTF